These 18 T cell receptor beta chains were all obtained from the same sample, sequenced in a study of CXCR3-negative and CXCR3-positive naive CD8 T cells. The libraries of TRB cDNA were prepared using 5' RACE with UMI labels. Reprocessing the 5' RACE reads, TCRdb reports a single entry for every CDR3 protein and omits DNA. This sample's table reports about 23,000 distinct CDR3 sequences. Sequencing input: memory CD8+ T cells from blood. Receptor source: a human donor in good health. Some clones in this sample may be carry-over from other donors' samples.

V usage is TRBV19 and J usage is TRBJ2-1; the TRBD2 assignment by TCRdb is unverifiable without DNA. The CDR3 covers 16 residues. Germline V CDR1 and CDR2: LNHDA, SQIVND (reference sequence). CDR3 sequence: CASSIDSGSIDNEQFF.

V usage is TRBV20-1 and J usage is TRBJ2-7; TCRdb calls TRBD1, which cannot be checked without DNA. This CDR3 comprises 15 residues. Germline V gene lookup returns CDR1 DFQATT and CDR2 SNEGSKA (reference sequence). The CDR3 is CSARAPGQQTYEQYF.

The V and J genes are TRBV4-1 and TRBJ2-4; TCRdb designates TRBD2, a call that cannot be tested without DNA. Germline CDR1 MGHRA, CDR2 YSYEKL. CDR3 size: 12 residues. CDR3: CASSRDREGLYF.

This chain uses TRBV20-1 with TRBJ2-7. Germline V gene lookup returns CDR1 DFQATT and CDR2 SNEGSKA (reference sequence). The CDR3 is made up of 11 amino acids. CDR3 loop: CSARDSYEQYF.

The V call is TRBV20-1, the J call TRBJ2-7; TCRdb's D call of TRBD2 is untestable without DNA. CDR3 length: 16 amino acids. In germline, CDR1 is DFQATT, CDR2 SNEGSKA (reference sequence). Here the CDR3 reads CSARPQTSGGTYEQYF.

The chain joins TRBV7-6 to TRBJ2-5; TCRdb's D call of TRBD2 is untestable without DNA. Per the germline V gene, CDR1 is SGHVS and CDR2 is FNYEAQ. This CDR3 comprises 15 residues. CDR3 sequence: CASSPRWGPQETQYF.

The chain has TRBV20-1 and TRBJ2-7; the D call from TCRdb, TRBD1, cannot be confirmed without DNA. The CDR3 consists of 14 residues. Per germline, CDR1 DFQATT and CDR2 SNEGSKA (reference sequence). CDR3 loop: CSARDPGVSYEQYF.

The chain links TRBV29-1 to TRBJ1-2; there is no DNA to check the TCRdb D call of TRBD1. This CDR3 spans 13 amino acids. The germline V gene encodes CDR1 SQVTM and CDR2 ANQGSEA. CDR3 sequence reads: CSVELGQELGYTF.

The chain joins TRBV15 to TRBJ2-7; absent DNA, TCRdb's TRBD1 call cannot be checked. Germline assignment: CDR1 LNHNV and CDR2 YYDKDF (reference sequence). This CDR3 has 15 amino acids. This CDR3 reads CATSRVGGTIYEQYF.

V gene TRBV3-1 combines with J gene TRBJ2-6; TCRdb returns TRBD1, unconfirmable since there is no DNA. Germline V gene data show CDR1 as LGHDT and CDR2 as YNNKEL (reference sequence). This CDR3 contains 17 residues. CDR3 sequence: CASSQEAGESGANVLTF.

The genes are TRBV29-1 and TRBJ2-3; the D call of TRBD1 rests on TCRdb alone, since no DNA is present to check it. The V gene's germline CDR1 is SQVTM and CDR2 ANQGSEA. The CDR3 extends over 16 amino acids. The CDR3 protein is CSVEDLWDKYTDTQYF.

The chain recombines TRBV25-1 with TRBJ1-1. The V gene's germline CDR1 is MGHDK and CDR2 SYGVNS. CDR3 length: 12 residues. The CDR3 region is CASSLVEGEAFF.

The chain recombines TRBV20-1 with TRBJ1-1; TCRdb lists TRBD1, though no DNA is available to test this call. CDR1 is DFQATT and CDR2 is SNEGSKA in the germline V gene (reference sequence). The CDR3 contains 14 residues. This CDR3 reads CSARGVQGDTEAFF.

The J gene is TRBJ1-1, the V gene TRBV6-4; TCRdb indicates TRBD1, and absent DNA this call remains unverified. Germline CDR1 MRHNA, CDR2 SNTAGT. This CDR3 contains 13 residues. CDR3 sequence reads: CASSDSGTAEAFF.

The chain is built from TRBV6-4 and TRBJ2-3; with no DNA, the TCRdb D assignment of TRBD2 cannot be verified. Per germline, CDR1 MRHNA and CDR2 SNTAGT. The CDR3 contains 16 residues. This CDR3 is CASSEAAGGSTDTQYF.

The V gene is TRBV19, the J gene TRBJ1-5. CDR3 length: 14 amino acids. Germline V gene sequence: CDR1 LNHDA, CDR2 SQIVND (reference sequence). CDR3 sequence: CASTTELVNQPQHF.

The genes are TRBV7-3 and TRBJ2-1. Germline V CDR1 and CDR2: SGHTA, FQGTGA. The CDR3 totals 12 residues. The CDR3 loop reads CASSLSEDDQFF. Together with reference TRBV7-3 and TRBJ2-1, the CDR3 gives the full variable domain: GAGVSQTPSNKVTEKGKYVELRCDPISGHTALYWYRQSLGQGPEFLIYFQGTGAADDSGLPNDRFFAVRPEGSVSTLKIQRTERGDSAVYLCASSLSEDDQFFGPGTRLTVL.

The rearrangement links TRBV2 to TRBJ2-3. CDR3 length: 12 amino acids. Germline lookup yields CDR1 SNHLY and CDR2 FYNNEI. CDR3 loop: CASTTDTDTQYF.